Sequencing of this TCR beta chain was carried out in a study of control samples from healthy donors and cancer patients. The method was immunoSEQ multiplex PCR; TCRdb's version includes in-frame clones alone and lacks a portion of them. The sample holds 150,000 to 200,000 clones, around 91% seen once. V gave up 10 bases and J gave up 7 bases; unmatched junction bases: 9. The germline V gene encodes CDR1 MNHEY and CDR2 SMNVEV (reference sequence). The CDR3 totals 14 residues. The chain is built from TRBV27 and TRBJ1-3; TRBD1 matches at 11 bases. The sample consisted of blood. This clonotype originated in a woman between 50 and 59 years old in good health. The CDR3 spells CATHFGTGGNTIYF. The CDR3 coding sequence is TGTGCCACCCACTTCGGGACAGGGGGGAACACCATATATTTT.